Following are 22 T cell receptor beta chains from one sample sequenced in a study of identical twins. MiXCR, applied by TCRdb to the 5' RACE reads, yields one record per CDR3 protein. The table shows around 1.7 million distinct CDR3 sequences, with around 33% occurring only once. Sequencing used cord blood. The receptor set was obtained from a newborn girl in good health.

This clonotype was picked up a small number of times. This rearrangement joins TRBV20-1 to TRBJ2-7; 8 bases match TRBD2. The J call could be wrong; TRBJ2-4 is a better fit for the DNA end. Germline CDR1 reads DFQATT; CDR2 reads SNEGSKA (reference sequence). The CDR3 contains 14 residues. The CDR3 is CSASPAAGEDIQYF. CDR3 sequence (DNA): TGCAGTGCTAGCCCTGCAGCGGGAGAGGACATTCAGTACTTC.

The chain combines TRBV5-1 with TRBJ2-4; D is unresolved. Germline loops: CDR1 SGHRS, CDR2 YFSETQ. CDR3 length equals 15 residues. The V end was cut by 6 bases, the J end by 0 bases, with 13 bases between. The CDR3 here is CASNPQPLAKNIQYF. The CDR3, as DNA: TGCGCCAGCAACCCTCAGCCCCTAGCCAAAAACATTCAGTACTTC.

This chain joins TRBV7-8 and TRBJ2-3, with TRBD2 as a possible D gene (6 bases). The CDR3 is 17 amino acids. V dropped 1 base and J dropped 2 bases, with 16 bases sitting between them. Germline V gene data show CDR1 as SGHVS and CDR2 as FQNEAQ. The CDR3 DNA follows: TGTGCCAGCAGCTTAGACTTTATGGCGGGACCCACAGATACGCAGTATTTT. It encodes CASSLDFMAGPTDTQYF. Together with reference TRBV7-8 and TRBJ2-3, the CDR3 gives the full variable domain: GAGVSQSPRYKVAKRGQDVALRCDPISGHVSLFWYQQALGQGPEFLTYFQNEAQLDKSGLPSDRFFAERPEGSVSTLKIQRTQQEDSAVYLCASSLDFMAGPTDTQYFGPGTRLTVL.

The chain recombines TRBV10-2 with TRBJ2-7, with TRBD2 matching 9 bases. CDR1 and CDR2 (germline): WSHSY, SAAADI. CDR3 length equals 15 residues. The V and J ends lost 6 bases and 3 bases, in that order; junction bases with no gene match: 9. The CDR3 region has the DNA TGCGCCAGCAGCGAAGCGGGGGGCCCTTACTACGAGCAGTACTTC. Translation gives CASSEAGGPYYEQYF.

This clonotype was seen more than once but under ten times. This chain links TRBV12-3 or TRBV12-4 with TRBJ2-6; D remains ambiguous. Between the trimmed V and J ends, which lost 6 bases and 0 bases, there was a span of 9 bases. CDR3 length equals 15 residues. CDR3 in DNA: TGTGCCAGCAGCAACGGATTCTCTGGGGCCAACGTCCTGACTTTC. It encodes CASSNGFSGANVLTF.

The chain employs TRBV5-1 and TRBJ2-3; tentative D call: TRBD1 (6 bases). Per the germline V gene, CDR1 is SGHRS and CDR2 is YFSETQ. V lost 2 bases and J lost 2, with 12 bases in between. The length of the CDR3 is 15 residues. The DNA of the CDR3 is TGCGCCAGCAGCTTCCTAGGGGGAAACACAGATACGCAGTATTTT. It translates to CASSFLGGNTDTQYF.

This chain joins TRBV29-1 and TRBJ1-2; D is perhaps TRBD1 (6 bases). This CDR3 spans 13 amino acids. V lost 0 bases, J lost 8 bases, and 13 bases lay in between. CDR1 and CDR2 from the germline V gene are SQVTM and ANQGSEA. DNA for the CDR3: TGCAGCGTTGAAGATTTGGGGGCGGGGGGCTACACCTTC. It yields the protein CSVEDLGAGGYTF.

Only one count was recorded for this clonotype. The chain combines TRBV5-1 with TRBJ1-1; 9 bases are shared with TRBD1. The V segment lost 4 bases and the J segment 3 bases; nucleotides outside the gene matches: 7. From germline, CDR1 is SGHRS and CDR2 YFSETQ. The CDR3 is 15 residues long. CDR3 residues: CASSRTGEEDTEAFF. The DNA of the CDR3 is TGCGCCAGCAGCCGGACAGGGGAGGAGGACACTGAAGCTTTCTTT.

The V and J genes are TRBV28 and TRBJ1-5, with D tentatively TRBD1 (5 bases). The CDR3 contains 15 residues. Germline V gives CDR1 MDHEN, CDR2 SYDVKM. V was cut by 2 bases and J by 6 bases, with 14 bases left in between. The CDR3 is CASSLRGLYGQPQHF. CDR3 DNA sequence: TGTGCCAGCAGTTTAAGGGGTTTGTATGGTCAGCCCCAGCATTTT.

This clonotype was detected only a few times. The chain couples TRBV29-1 to TRBJ2-5; D possibly matches TRBD1 or TRBD2 (5 bases each). CDR3 length: 13 amino acids. Germline V CDR1 and CDR2: SQVTM, ANQGSEA. V lost 3 bases and J 5 bases, leaving 13 bases between the germline ends. The CDR3 loop reads CSVEKGWGETQYF. CDR3 sequence (DNA): TGCAGCGTTGAGAAGGGATGGGGGGAGACCCAGTACTTC.

In its sample, this clonotype was seen a few times. V gene TRBV20-1 combines with J gene TRBJ1-2; possibly TRBD1 for D (5 bases). Trimming pared 1 base from V and 8 bases from J, leaving 11 bases between. Germline V CDR1 and CDR2: DFQATT, SNEGSKA (reference sequence). This CDR3 region has 12 residues. Here the CDR3 reads CSARVTAGGYTF. In nucleotides, the CDR3 is TGCAGTGCTAGAGTCACGGCAGGGGGCTACACCTTC.

The chain carries TRBV12-5 and TRBJ2-2, with D perhaps matching TRBD2 (6 bases). CDR3 length equals 13 residues. The V and J ends lost 2 bases and 5 bases respectively, with 6 bases between them. Looked up from germline, CDR1 is LGHNT and CDR2 is FRNRAP. CDR3 sequence: CASGLRETGELFF. The CDR3 bases are TGTGCTAGTGGTTTGCGGGAGACCGGGGAGCTGTTTTTT. The whole variable domain, remainder taken from reference TRBV12-5 and TRBJ2-2, is DARVTQTPRHKVTEMGQEVTMRCQPILGHNTVFWYRQTMMQGLELLAYFRNRAPLDDSGMPKDRFSAEMPDATLATLKIQPSEPRDSAVYFCASGLRETGELFFGEGSRLTVL.

J is TRBJ2-7 and V is TRBV6-5; possibly TRBD2 for D (5 bases). V lost 0 bases and J lost 4, with 10 bases in between. Germline V gene lookup returns CDR1 MNHEY and CDR2 SVGAGI. The CDR3 spans 14 residues. In nucleotides, the CDR3 is TGTGCCAGCAGTTACTCGTGGAGGAATTACGAGCAGTACTTC. Its translation: CASSYSWRNYEQYF.

V gene TRBV20-1 combines with J gene TRBJ1-6; 11 positions agree with TRBD1. This CDR3 region has 16 residues. In germline, CDR1 is DFQATT, CDR2 SNEGSKA (reference sequence). The trim removed 3 bases at V and 10 bases at J, leaving 11 bases unmatched. In DNA, the CDR3 is TGCAGTGCTAGGCCTCCGAGGACAGGGGGCCGGTCACCCCTCCACTTT. Amino acids: CSARPPRTGGRSPLHF.

The chain links TRBV7-8 to TRBJ2-1; the D gene is possibly TRBD2 (7 bases). The J call may be mistaken, given a closer DNA end match to TRBJ2-7. CDR3 size: 17 residues. Germline V gene sequence: CDR1 SGHVS, CDR2 FQNEAQ. The CDR3 spells CASSLGRGPSSYNEQYF. CDR3 DNA sequence: TGTGCCAGCAGCTTAGGGCGGGGGCCGAGCTCCTACAATGAGCAGTACTTC.

The chain combines TRBV4-1 with TRBJ2-1; D not resolved. The CDR3 runs 15 residues. Germline CDR1 reads MGHRA; CDR2 reads YSYEKL. V gave up 0 bases and J gave up 9 bases, with 15 bases separating them. The CDR3 spells CASSQDPSPLGEQFF. In DNA, the CDR3 is TGCGCCAGCAGCCAAGATCCGTCCCCCCTTGGTGAGCAGTTCTTC.

The chain combines TRBV20-1 with TRBJ2-7, with D tentatively TRBD2 (6 bases). The CDR3 runs to 13 residues. Germline loops: CDR1 DFQATT, CDR2 SNEGSKA (reference sequence). The V gene lost 3 bases and the J gene lost 3 bases, with 12 bases spanning the gap. The CDR3 reads CSAREGNNYEQYF. CDR3 nucleotide sequence: TGCAGTGCTAGGGAGGGGAATAACTACGAGCAGTACTTC.

The chain combines TRBV6-4 with TRBJ1-6, with D hard to call. Germline V lookup: CDR1 MRHNA, CDR2 SNTAGT. The V and J ends lost 5 bases and 7 bases respectively, with 12 bases between them. The CDR3 contains 14 residues. CDR3: CASSPSDSNSPLHF. DNA for the CDR3: TGTGCCAGCAGTCCGTCAGACTCCAATTCACCCCTCCACTTT.

This clonotype was found many times. The CDR3 here is CSVDGGAHNEQFF. The CDR3 coding sequence is TGCAGCGTTGACGGGGGCGCGCACAATGAGCAGTTCTTC. The chain joins TRBV29-1 to TRBJ2-1, with D perhaps being TRBD1 or TRBD2 (6 bases each). This CDR3 comprises 13 residues. Germline CDR1 reads SQVTM; CDR2 reads ANQGSEA. The V and J ends lost 3 bases and 5 bases respectively, with 11 bases between them.

The rearrangement joins TRBV5-4 to TRBJ2-1; tentatively, D is TRBD2 (5 bases). Trimming pared 4 bases from V and 6 bases from J, leaving 17 bases between. The CDR3 runs 15 residues. CDR1 and CDR2 (germline): SGHNT, YYREEE (reference sequence). CDR3: CASSILGAVRNEQFF. CDR3 DNA: TGTGCCAGCAGCATCTTGGGAGCGGTGCGCAATGAGCAGTTCTTC.

The chain has TRBV19 and TRBJ1-1, with 7 bases lining up with TRBD1. After removal of 3 bases from V and 5 bases from J, the junction contained 6 bases not matched to a gene. This CDR3 is built from 14 residues. Germline-derived CDR1 and CDR2 are LNHDA and SQIVND (reference sequence). The CDR3 protein is CASSIETGWTEAFF. The CDR3 DNA sequence: TGTGCCAGTAGTATCGAGACAGGGTGGACTGAAGCTTTCTTT.

This clonotype was observed a few times. The genes are TRBV24-1 and TRBJ2-3, with D possibly TRBD2 on 5 matching bases. The V end lost 5 bases, the J end lost 2 bases, and 22 bases lay between the germline ends. Germline V lookup: CDR1 KGHDR, CDR2 SFDVKD. The CDR3 runs to 18 residues. As DNA, the CDR3 is TGTGCCACCAGTGGGGGAAACGAACTAGGATTCCTCACAGATACGCAGTATTTT. Protein sequence: CATSGGNELGFLTDTQYF.